This T cell receptor beta chain was sequenced during a study of T cells in Graves' hyperthyroidism and ophthalmopathy. The study's findings and limits: Most thyroid-expanded clonotypes above 0.001 were also found in blood.

The blood was taken when hyperthyroidism was first diagnosed, before any ophthalmopathy symptoms showed up. This clonotype was counted a few times. Its antigen is unidentified. The length of the CDR3 is 14 residues. V was pared by 7 bases and J by 1 base, with 13 bases between. Germline V CDR1 and CDR2: LNHDA, SQIVND (reference sequence). Amplified TCR beta CDR3 regions derived from RNA transcripts. First-round RT-PCR targeting the TCR CDR3 was performed with the HTBI primer set. A single record per CDR3 protein comes from TCRdb applying MiXCR to the multiplex PCR reads. The table has 130,000 to 150,000 distinct CDR3 sequences, around 21% seen once.

Sequencing used blood. The origin of this receptor is a woman aged 45 to 65 with Graves' hyperthyroidism that later progressed to Graves' ophthalmopathy. This chain connects TRBV19 to TRBJ1-1, with D hard to call. The CDR3 DNA reads TGTGCCAGTAATCCGAGGGCAGGGAACACTGAAGCTTTCTTT. Protein: CASNPRAGNTEAFF.